This record covers a single TCR beta chain. The antigen remains undetermined. This record belongs to a study of cytomegalovirus exposure and HLA in healthy donors. Study-level points and caveats: In an earlier analysis, most TCR beta V segments were productive about 90% or about 30% of the time. An observed cluster of highly shared sequence variants was recorded as a likely sequencing artifact. The study found most TCR sequences rare, yet found some public TCRs in many donors.

The PCR was carried out with 60 Vbeta primers and 13 Jbeta primers. Sequenced by immunoSEQ multiplex PCR; TCRdb stores in-frame clones only, minus some. The sample lists 100,000 to 150,000 clones, 75% to 90% seen once, with 15% to 20% in the top ten. Germline V gene data show CDR1 as MNHEY and CDR2 as SMNVEV (reference sequence). V gave up 2 bases and J gave up 5 bases; unmatched junction bases: 2. The CDR3 totals 14 residues. The sequenced sample consisted of PBMCs. This chain connects TRBV27 to TRBJ1-2; 10 bases map to TRBD1. The sequence was obtained from a man aged 18 to 35 in good health and CMV-seropositive. CDR3 protein: CASSLGTGAYGYTF. For the CDR3, the DNA is TGTGCCAGCAGTTTAGGGACAGGGGCTTATGGCTACACCTTC.